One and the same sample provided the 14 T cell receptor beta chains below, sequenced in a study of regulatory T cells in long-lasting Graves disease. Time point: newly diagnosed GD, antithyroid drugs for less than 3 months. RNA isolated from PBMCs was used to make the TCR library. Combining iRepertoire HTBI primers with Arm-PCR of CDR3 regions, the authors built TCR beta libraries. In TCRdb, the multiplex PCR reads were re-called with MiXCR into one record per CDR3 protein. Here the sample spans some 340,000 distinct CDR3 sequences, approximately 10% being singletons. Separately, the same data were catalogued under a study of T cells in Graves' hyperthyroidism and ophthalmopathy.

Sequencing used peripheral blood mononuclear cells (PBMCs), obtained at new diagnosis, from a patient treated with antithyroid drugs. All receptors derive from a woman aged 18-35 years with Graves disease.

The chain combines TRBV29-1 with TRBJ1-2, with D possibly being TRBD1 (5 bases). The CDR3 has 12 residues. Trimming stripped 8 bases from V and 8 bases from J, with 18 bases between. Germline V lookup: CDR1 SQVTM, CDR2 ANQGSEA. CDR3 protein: CSIRGEVDGYTF. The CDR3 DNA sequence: TGCAGCATCCGAGGGGAAGTGGACGGCTACACCTTC.

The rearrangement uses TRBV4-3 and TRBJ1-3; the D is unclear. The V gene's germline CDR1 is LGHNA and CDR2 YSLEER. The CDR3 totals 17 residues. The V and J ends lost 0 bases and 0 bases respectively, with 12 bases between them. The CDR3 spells CASSQESTAYSGNTIYF. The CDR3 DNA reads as TGCGCCAGCAGCCAAGAGAGTACAGCTTACTCTGGAAACACCATATATTTT.

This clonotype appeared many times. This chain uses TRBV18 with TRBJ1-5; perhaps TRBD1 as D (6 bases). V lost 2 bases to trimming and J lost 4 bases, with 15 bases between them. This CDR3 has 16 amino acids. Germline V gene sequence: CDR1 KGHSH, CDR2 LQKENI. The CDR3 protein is CASSPAIRDTNQPQHF. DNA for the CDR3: TGTGCCAGCTCACCAGCAATCCGGGACACAAATCAGCCCCAGCATTTT.

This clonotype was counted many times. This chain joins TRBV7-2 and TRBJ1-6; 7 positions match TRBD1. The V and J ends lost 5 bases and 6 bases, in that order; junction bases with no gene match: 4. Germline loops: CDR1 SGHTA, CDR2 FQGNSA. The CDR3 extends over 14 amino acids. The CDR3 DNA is TGTGCCAGCAGCGTTCGACAGGGTAATTCACCCCTCCACTTT. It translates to CASSVRQGNSPLHF.

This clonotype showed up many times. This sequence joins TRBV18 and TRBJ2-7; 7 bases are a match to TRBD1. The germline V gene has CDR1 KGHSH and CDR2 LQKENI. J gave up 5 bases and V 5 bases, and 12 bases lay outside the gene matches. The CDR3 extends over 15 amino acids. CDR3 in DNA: TGTGCCAGCTCAGCGAGGGGGCGGACAATCCACGAGCAGTACTTC. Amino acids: CASSARGRTIHEQYF.

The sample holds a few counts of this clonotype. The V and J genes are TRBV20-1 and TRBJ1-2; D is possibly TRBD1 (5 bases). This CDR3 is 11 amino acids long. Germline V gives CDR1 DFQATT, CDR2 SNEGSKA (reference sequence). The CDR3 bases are TGCAGCCTCAGGGTCTTCTATGGCTACACCTTC. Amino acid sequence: CSLRVFYGYTF.

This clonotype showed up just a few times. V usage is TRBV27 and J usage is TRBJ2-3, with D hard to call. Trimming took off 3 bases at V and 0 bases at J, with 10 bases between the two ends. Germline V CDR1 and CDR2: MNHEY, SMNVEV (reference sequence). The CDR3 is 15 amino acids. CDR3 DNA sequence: TGTGCCAGCAGTTTGGTAGGACCTAGCACAGATACGCAGTATTTT. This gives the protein CASSLVGPSTDTQYF.

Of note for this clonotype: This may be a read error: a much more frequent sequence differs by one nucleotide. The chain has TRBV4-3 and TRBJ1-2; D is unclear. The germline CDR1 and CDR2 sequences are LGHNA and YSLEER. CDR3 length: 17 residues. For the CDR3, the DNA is TGCGCCAGCAGCCAAGATTTGATGAACGGAGCTAACTATGGCTGCACCTTC. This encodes CASSQDLMNGANYGCTF.

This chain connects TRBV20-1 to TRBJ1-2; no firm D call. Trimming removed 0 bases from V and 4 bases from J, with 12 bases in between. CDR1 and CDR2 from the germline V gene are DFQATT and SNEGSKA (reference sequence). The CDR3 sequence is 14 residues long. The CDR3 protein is CSARDRSRTYGYTF. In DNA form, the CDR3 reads TGCAGTGCTAGAGATAGGAGTCGAACCTATGGCTACACCTTC.

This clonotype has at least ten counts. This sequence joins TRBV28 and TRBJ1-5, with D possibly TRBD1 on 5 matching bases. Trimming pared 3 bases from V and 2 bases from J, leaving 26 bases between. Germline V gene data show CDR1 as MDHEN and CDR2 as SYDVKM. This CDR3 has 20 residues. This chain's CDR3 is CASSLYLMRDPRMGNQPQHF. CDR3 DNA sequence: TGTGCCAGCAGTTTGTACTTGATGCGGGACCCGAGGATGGGCAATCAGCCCCAGCATTTT. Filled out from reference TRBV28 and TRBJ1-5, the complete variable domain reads DVKVTQSSRYLVKRTGEKVFLECVQDMDHENMFWYRQDPGLGLRLIYFSYDVKMKEKGDIPEGYSVSREKKERFSLILESASTNQTSMYLCASSLYLMRDPRMGNQPQHFGDGTRLSIL.

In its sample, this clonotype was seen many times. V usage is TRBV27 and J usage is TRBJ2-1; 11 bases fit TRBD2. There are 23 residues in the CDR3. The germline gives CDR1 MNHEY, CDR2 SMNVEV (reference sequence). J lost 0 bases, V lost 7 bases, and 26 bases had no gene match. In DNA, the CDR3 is TGTGCCAGCACTCAAAAAGGTAGCGGGAGGGCCGGTCGGTTTGATCGCTCCTACAATGAGCAGTTCTTC. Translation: CASTQKGSGRAGRFDRSYNEQFF.

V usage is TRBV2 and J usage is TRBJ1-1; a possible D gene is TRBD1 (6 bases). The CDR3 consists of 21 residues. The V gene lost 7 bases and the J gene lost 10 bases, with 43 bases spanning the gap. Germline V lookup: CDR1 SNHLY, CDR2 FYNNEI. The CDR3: CASKFGGGYRVRGLAGMGAFF. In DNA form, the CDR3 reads TGTGCCAGCAAATTTGGGGGGGGCTATCGGGTCCGGGGATTAGCGGGGATGGGAGCTTTCTTT.

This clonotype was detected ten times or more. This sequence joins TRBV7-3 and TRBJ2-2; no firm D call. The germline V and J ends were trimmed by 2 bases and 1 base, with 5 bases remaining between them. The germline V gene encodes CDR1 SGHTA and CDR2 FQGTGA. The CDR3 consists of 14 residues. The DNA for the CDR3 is TGTGCCAGCAGCTTACTCGTGAACACCGGGGAGCTGTTTTTT. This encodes CASSLLVNTGELFF.

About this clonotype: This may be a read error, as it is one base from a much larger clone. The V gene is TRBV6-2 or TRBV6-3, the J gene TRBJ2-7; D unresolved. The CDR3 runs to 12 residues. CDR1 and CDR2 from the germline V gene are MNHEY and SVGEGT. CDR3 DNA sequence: TGTGCCAACAGTGCGCAGACATACGAGCAGTACGTC. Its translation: CANSAQTYEQYV.